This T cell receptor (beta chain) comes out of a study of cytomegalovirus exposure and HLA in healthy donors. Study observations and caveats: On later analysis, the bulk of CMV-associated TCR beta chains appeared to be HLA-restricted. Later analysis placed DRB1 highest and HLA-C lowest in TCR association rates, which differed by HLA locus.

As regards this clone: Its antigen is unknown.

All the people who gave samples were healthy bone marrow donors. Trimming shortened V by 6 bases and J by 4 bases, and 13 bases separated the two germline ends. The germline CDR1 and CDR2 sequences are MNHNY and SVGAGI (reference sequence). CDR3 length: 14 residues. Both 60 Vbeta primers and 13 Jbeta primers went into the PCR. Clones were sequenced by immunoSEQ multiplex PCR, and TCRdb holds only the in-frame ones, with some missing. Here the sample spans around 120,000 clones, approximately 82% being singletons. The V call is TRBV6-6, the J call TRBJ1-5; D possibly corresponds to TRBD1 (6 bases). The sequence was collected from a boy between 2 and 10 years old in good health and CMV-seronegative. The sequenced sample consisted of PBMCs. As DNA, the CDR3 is TGTGCCAGCAGCAACAGGGAAGGTAATCAGCCCCAGCATTTT. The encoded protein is CASSNREGNQPQHF.